These T cell receptor beta chains were read from a single sample in a study of T cells in Graves' hyperthyroidism and ophthalmopathy. Each CDR3 protein is one row after TCRdb ran MiXCR on the multiplex PCR reads. The repertoire holds 350,000 or so distinct CDR3 sequences, with around 20% as singletons. Sequenced material: blood. Receptor source: a woman between 50 and 59 years old with Graves' hyperthyroidism. CDR3s include the opening cysteine and the closing phenylalanine or tryptophan. A D gene is named only where the DNA matches it firmly. Some rows have no size entry. The others give once, few or many, or a class for an expanded clone.

D gene: TRBD2; J gene: TRBJ2-3; V gene: TRBV13; clone size: many; CDR3 DNA: TGTGCCAGCAGCTACCCTAGCGGGGGACATAGCACAGATACGCAGTATTTT; CDR3 protein: CASSYPSGGHSTDTQYF
D gene: .; J gene: TRBJ1-6; V gene: TRBV12-3/TRBV12-4; clone size: many; CDR3 DNA: TGTGCCAGCAGTTCAAATGGGGGGGCAGGCTCACCCCTCCACTTT; CDR3 protein: CASSSNGGAGSPLHF
D gene: TRBD1; J gene: TRBJ1-1; V gene: TRBV5-1; clone size: many; CDR3 DNA: TGCGCCAGCAGCTTGGAGCCGGGACAGGGATGGATTGAAGCTTTCTTT; CDR3 protein: CASSLEPGQGWIEAFF
D gene: .; J gene: TRBJ2-7; V gene: TRBV5-6; clone size: .; CDR3 DNA: TGTGCCAGCAGATTCTGGGCTGGGAACGAGCAGTACTTC; CDR3 protein: CASRFWAGNEQYF
D gene: TRBD2; J gene: TRBJ2-1; V gene: TRBV2; clone size: many; CDR3 DNA: TGTGCCAGCAGGTTAACTAGCGGGAGTGGCAATGAGCAGTTCTTC; CDR3 protein: CASRLTSGSGNEQFF
D gene: TRBD1; J gene: TRBJ1-6; V gene: TRBV20-1; clone size: .; CDR3 DNA: TGCAGTGCTAACACCGGGACAGGGGGCCTGGGTTCACCCCTCCACTTT; CDR3 protein: CSANTGTGGLGSPLHF
D gene: .; J gene: TRBJ1-3; V gene: TRBV4-1; clone size: many; CDR3 DNA: TGCGCCAGCAGCCAAGGGGTCTCTGGAAACACCATATATTTT; CDR3 protein: CASSQGVSGNTIYF
D gene: .; J gene: TRBJ1-6; V gene: TRBV18; clone size: many; CDR3 DNA: TGTGCCAGCTCACGTAACAGGGATTCACCCCTCCACTTT; CDR3 protein: CASSRNRDSPLHF
D gene: .; J gene: TRBJ1-6; V gene: TRBV3-1; clone size: many; CDR3 DNA: TGTGCCAGCAGCCCCTACGGAACGAGCTCCTATAATTCACCCCTCCACTTT; CDR3 protein: CASSPYGTSSYNSPLHF
D gene: .; J gene: TRBJ2-7; V gene: TRBV7-9; clone size: many; CDR3 DNA: TGTGCCAGCAGCTTAATACAGGGACCCTCCTACGAGCAGTACTTC; CDR3 protein: CASSLIQGPSYEQYF
D gene: TRBD1; J gene: TRBJ2-3; V gene: TRBV18; clone size: many; CDR3 DNA: TGTGCCAGCTCACCTAGGCGGACAGGGGGCACAGATACGCAGTATTTT; CDR3 protein: CASSPRRTGGTDTQYF
D gene: .; J gene: TRBJ2-2; V gene: TRBV10-3; clone size: few; CDR3 DNA: TGTGCCATCAGTGAGCGCCCGGGCCAGAACACCGGGGAGCTGTTTTTT; CDR3 protein: CAISERPGQNTGELFF
D gene: .; J gene: TRBJ2-1; V gene: TRBV7-2; clone size: many; CDR3 DNA: TGTGCCAGCAGACCTCACACCGGGACTCAATCCTACAATGAGCAGTTCTTC; CDR3 protein: CASRPHTGTQSYNEQFF
D gene: .; J gene: TRBJ2-3; V gene: TRBV11-2; clone size: many; CDR3 DNA: TGTGCCAGCAGAAAAAGGGGGGGCGTCTCAGATACGCAGTATTTT; CDR3 protein: CASRKRGGVSDTQYF
D gene: TRBD1; J gene: TRBJ1-1; V gene: TRBV6-5; clone size: .; CDR3 DNA: TGTGCCAGCAGTTACGGGACAGGGAGAGTGAACACTGAAGCTTTCTTT; CDR3 protein: CASSYGTGRVNTEAFF
D gene: .; J gene: TRBJ2-4; V gene: TRBV28; clone size: many; CDR3 DNA: TGTGCCAGCAGTTTCTGGGGGCTTGCCAAAAACATTCAGTACTTC; CDR3 protein: CASSFWGLAKNIQYF
D gene: TRBD1; J gene: TRBJ2-3; V gene: TRBV11-2; clone size: .; CDR3 DNA: TGTGCCAGCAGCCCGGCCGTCGGGACAGGGGGCATGTTAGATACGCAGTATTTT; CDR3 protein: CASSPAVGTGGMLDTQYF
D gene: .; J gene: TRBJ2-2; V gene: TRBV20-1; clone size: few; CDR3 DNA: TGCAGTGGTTCATCCGGGGAGCTGTTTTTT; CDR3 protein: CSGSSGELFF
D gene: TRBD1; J gene: TRBJ1-2; V gene: TRBV6-1; clone size: .; CDR3 DNA: TGTGCCAGCAGACCCGACAGGGACTATGGCTACACCTTC; CDR3 protein: CASRPDRDYGYTF
D gene: TRBD1; J gene: TRBJ2-2; V gene: TRBV5-1; clone size: few; CDR3 DNA: TGCGCCAGCAAAACAGGGGCGAACACCGGGGAGCTGTTTTTT; CDR3 protein: CASKTGANTGELFF
D gene: TRBD1; J gene: TRBJ2-6; V gene: TRBV28; clone size: many; CDR3 DNA: TGTGCCAGCAGACTACAGGGGGTGAGCTCTGGGGCCAACGTCCTGACTTTC; CDR3 protein: CASRLQGVSSGANVLTF
D gene: .; J gene: TRBJ1-2; V gene: TRBV4-2; clone size: many; CDR3 DNA: TGTGCCAGCAGCCCGCTAGAGGGGAACTATGGCTACACCTTC; CDR3 protein: CASSPLEGNYGYTF
D gene: TRBD2; J gene: TRBJ2-2; V gene: TRBV7-3; clone size: .; CDR3 DNA: TGTGCCAGCAGCTTAACGTTAAGCGGGACTCCAGGCACCGGGGAGCTGTTTTTT; CDR3 protein: CASSLTLSGTPGTGELFF
D gene: .; J gene: TRBJ1-2; V gene: TRBV12-3/TRBV12-4; clone size: many; CDR3 DNA: TGTGCCAGCAGTTTACGAACAGGCGATGGCTACACCTTC; CDR3 protein: CASSLRTGDGYTF
D gene: TRBD2; J gene: TRBJ2-3; V gene: TRBV7-2; clone size: many; CDR3 DNA: TGTGCCAGCAGCTTAGACTTGTGGTCGGGGAGGGGTGATGATACGCAGTATTTT; CDR3 protein: CASSLDLWSGRGDDTQYF
D gene: .; J gene: TRBJ1-5; V gene: TRBV30; clone size: once; CDR3 DNA: TGTGCCTGGAGTGACAGCACCAATCAGCCCCAGCATTTT; CDR3 protein: CAWSDSTNQPQHF
D gene: .; J gene: TRBJ2-7; V gene: TRBV6-4; clone size: .; CDR3 DNA: TGTGCCAGCAGTGGAGTCAATTGCTACGAGCAGTACTTC; CDR3 protein: CASSGVNCYEQYF
D gene: .; J gene: TRBJ1-5; V gene: TRBV30; clone size: many; CDR3 DNA: TGTGCCTGGAGTATTGGTTATGGAGCCCAGCATTTT; CDR3 protein: CAWSIGYGAQHF
D gene: .; J gene: TRBJ2-1; V gene: TRBV14; clone size: many; CDR3 DNA: TGTGCCAGCAGCCAAGCCAATGAGCAGTTCTTC; CDR3 protein: CASSQANEQFF
D gene: .; J gene: TRBJ2-5; V gene: TRBV5-6; clone size: many; CDR3 DNA: TGTGCCAGCAGATCTAGCGAAGGGACCCAGTACTTC; CDR3 protein: CASRSSEGTQYF
D gene: .; J gene: TRBJ1-1; V gene: TRBV6-1; clone size: many; CDR3 DNA: TGTGCCAGCAGTGACGAGGGGATAGTAGCTTTCTTT; CDR3 protein: CASSDEGIVAFF
D gene: .; J gene: TRBJ2-1; V gene: TRBV5-1; clone size: once; CDR3 DNA: TGCGCCAGCAGCTCCCAACCCGGGAGCTCCTACAATGAGCAGTTCTTC; CDR3 protein: CASSSQPGSSYNEQFF
D gene: TRBD1; J gene: TRBJ1-1; V gene: TRBV6-1; clone size: many; CDR3 DNA: TGTGCCAGCAGTGGAGGACAGGGGGCCAACACTGAAGCTTTCTTT; CDR3 protein: CASSGGQGANTEAFF
D gene: TRBD1; J gene: TRBJ1-2; V gene: TRBV5-1; clone size: many; CDR3 DNA: TGCGCCAGCAGCGGAGGGACAGGGCTGGAACTTCGCTATGGCTACACCTTC; CDR3 protein: CASSGGTGLELRYGYTF
D gene: TRBD1; J gene: TRBJ2-7; V gene: TRBV7-2; clone size: few; CDR3 DNA: TGTGCCAGCAGCACCTACAGGGGTTTCAACGAGCAGTACTTC; CDR3 protein: CASSTYRGFNEQYF
D gene: TRBD1; J gene: TRBJ1-5; V gene: TRBV6-4; clone size: few; CDR3 DNA: TGTGCCAGCAGTGACGATTCCGGGACAGGGAATCAGCCCCAGCATTTT; CDR3 protein: CASSDDSGTGNQPQHF
D gene: TRBD2; J gene: TRBJ2-5; V gene: TRBV25-1; clone size: .; CDR3 DNA: TGTGCCAGCAGTGACGGGGTAGCGGGGATGAAGACCCAGTACTTC; CDR3 protein: CASSDGVAGMKTQYF
D gene: TRBD1; J gene: TRBJ2-3; V gene: TRBV10-1; clone size: .; CDR3 DNA: TGCGCCAGCAGTAACAGGGGCGTACGCACAGATACGCAGTATTTT; CDR3 protein: CASSNRGVRTDTQYF
D gene: TRBD2; J gene: TRBJ2-4; V gene: TRBV28; clone size: few; CDR3 DNA: TGTGCCAGCAGTTCAGCGGGGGGAGCCAAAAACATTCAGTACTTC; CDR3 protein: CASSSAGGAKNIQYF
D gene: .; J gene: TRBJ2-1; V gene: TRBV11-2; clone size: few; CDR3 DNA: TGTGCCAGCAGCTTAGATAAGCGCTGGAATGAGCAGTTCTTC; CDR3 protein: CASSLDKRWNEQFF
D gene: TRBD1; J gene: TRBJ1-3; V gene: TRBV12-3/TRBV12-4; clone size: many; CDR3 DNA: TGTGCCAGCAGTTTAGGGGGTGGGACAGGGAACACCATATATTTT; CDR3 protein: CASSLGGGTGNTIYF
D gene: .; J gene: TRBJ1-1; V gene: TRBV7-9; clone size: many; CDR3 DNA: TGTGCCAGCATCGATGCGAGTACTGAAGCTTTCTTT; CDR3 protein: CASIDASTEAFF
D gene: .; J gene: TRBJ2-3; V gene: TRBV19; clone size: .; CDR3 DNA: TGTGCCAGTTCCTTTAGGCAGGGTCTGGGCACAGATACGCAGTATTTT; CDR3 protein: CASSFRQGLGTDTQYF
D gene: .; J gene: TRBJ1-1; V gene: TRBV7-3; clone size: once; CDR3 DNA: TGTGCCAGCAGCCCTGACGGAAGCATGAACACTGAAGCTTTCTTT; CDR3 protein: CASSPDGSMNTEAFF
D gene: .; J gene: TRBJ2-6; V gene: TRBV15; clone size: few; CDR3 DNA: TGTGCCACCAGCAGAGGCGAGGGGATACTGGGGGCCAACGTCCTGACTTTC; CDR3 protein: CATSRGEGILGANVLTF
D gene: .; J gene: TRBJ2-1; V gene: TRBV20-1; clone size: many; CDR3 DNA: TGCAGTGCTCGGGGGACAAAGTACAATGAGCAGTTCTTC; CDR3 protein: CSARGTKYNEQFF
D gene: TRBD2; J gene: TRBJ2-1; V gene: TRBV12-5; clone size: few; CDR3 DNA: TGTGCTAGTGGTTGGGTTAGCGGGGACTACAATGAGCAGTTCTTC; CDR3 protein: CASGWVSGDYNEQFF